This entry concerns a single TCR beta chain. This clonotype was counted only a few times. Its recognized antigen is unknown. Per-base qualities were not stored, and no clone one base away is much larger. As encoded in the germline V gene (reference sequence), CDR1 is MNHEY while CDR2 is SMNVEV. The CDR3 numbers 14 residues from cysteine through phenylalanine. Left in the record is the CDR3 DNA by itself, 42 bases read in frame from the first base. The V and J ends are trimmed by 8 bases and 4 bases, leaving 17 bases between them. In light of the paper, this sample's time point label describes: persistent/refractory GD, antithyroid drugs over 5 years with positive TRAb. For both TCR sequencing and RNA sequencing, RNA was extracted from PBMCs in TRIzol. Graves' disease was diagnosed according to American Thyroid Association guidelines. Patients for the study were recruited at an endocrinology department in Xi'an, China. Each patient gave around 9 milliliters of peripheral blood, collected in an EDTA anticoagulant tube. Ficoll Paque Plus density gradient separation was used to isolate PBMCs, and no further T cell sorting was done. An Agilent 2100 Bioanalyzer and agarose gel were used to assess RNA quality, and a NanoDrop 2000 was used to measure RNA concentration.

The protocol used for the library was multiplex PCR. The listed sequencing device is Illumina HiSeq 4000. CDR3 regions were amplified by Arm-PCR with iRepertoire HTBI primers to construct TCR beta libraries. Before sequencing, the PCR products underwent gel purification. In the source study's methods: A total of 62 TRBV and approximately 13 TRBJ segments were identified across samples and were used for gene usage analysis of CDR3 amino acid clonotypes. Filtered high-quality paired reads were merged into contigs using COPE and FqMerger. BLAST was used to align contigs to IMGT TRBV, TRBD and TRBJ reference genes, with CDR3 defined following IMGT. Any clonotype with a frequency above 0.1% was counted as a highly expanded clone. Shannon entropy was used to measure repertoire diversity, and the Gini coefficient was used to measure V-J evenness. A clonotype was considered public if more than one individual shared it. TCRdb reran the public reads through fastp at Q25 and MiXCR, keeping productive beta chains. Rows matching on CDR3 protein sequence are summarized as one entry with the most common DNA and genes. TCRdb assigned the V and J calls; the authors' analysis was not used. Across this sample there are under 500,000 distinct CDR3 sequences, with 20% seen only once. The top ten hold 7% to 9.5% of the sample.

This sample is drawn from a study of regulatory T cells in long-lasting Graves disease (dated by TCRdb to the early 2020s). In the study overall: Persistent Graves' disease meant more than 5 years of antithyroid drug treatment with TSH receptor autoantibodies that stayed positive. Peripheral blood TCR sequencing and RNA sequencing compared persistent Graves' disease patients with newly diagnosed Graves' disease patients. The study took place in China and was registered as a clinical trial. TCR sequencing covered around 13 persistent and some 20 newly diagnosed Graves' disease patients, some 33 samples in total. On average, persistent Graves' disease patients in the clinical cohort had been on antithyroid drugs for about 10 years.

Here is what the overall study found, with its caveats: The study examined only peripheral blood because the primary lesion, thyroid tissue, could not be accessed. Preferential use of TRBV28, TRBJ1-2 and TRBJ2-5 was observed in persistent disease, whereas TRBV20-1 and TRBJ2-1 were favored in newly diagnosed disease. More public clonotypes were shared among persistent patients (more than 2,500) than among newly diagnosed patients (more than 900). Only the TCR beta chain was sequenced and analyzed. Compared with newly diagnosed patients, patients with persistent Graves' disease had lower TCR Shannon entropy and fewer highly expanded clones, which suggests clonal expansion. The authors noted that the small sample size was a limitation that may lower accuracy.

The clonotype was recovered from a female donor with Graves disease. The specimen comprised peripheral blood mononuclear cells (PBMCs), sampled when the disease was refractory, from a patient treated with antithyroid drugs. The rearrangement joined TRBV27 to TRBJ1-1; the D segment could be TRBD1, given 6 matching bases. CDR3 loop: CASWDITVGTEAFF. DNA sequence: TGTGCCAGCTGGGACATCACGGTGGGCACTGAAGCTTTCTTT.